This TCR beta chain was identified in a study of Graves' ophthalmopathy and Graves' hyperthyroidism. This CDR3 comprises 10 residues. Between the trimmed V and J ends, which lost 4 bases and 7 bases, there was a span of 4 bases. Looked up from germline, CDR1 is DFQATT and CDR2 is SNEGSKA (reference sequence). Researchers took RNA transcripts and amplified TCR beta CDR3 regions from them. Second-round multiplex PCR came after a first-round RT-PCR that employed HTBI primers. MiXCR was run by TCRdb on the multiplex PCR reads, yielding one entry per CDR3 protein. The top ten hold roughly 4.7% of the sample, which has roughly 60,000 distinct CDR3 sequences, more than 40% seen once.

What was sequenced was peripheral blood. This receptor was identified in an adult woman with Graves' ophthalmopathy. The V call is TRBV20-1, the J call TRBJ1-4; no clear D gene. CDR3 region: CSAMGEKLFF. Written as DNA, the CDR3 is TGCAGTGCTATGGGTGAAAAACTGTTTTTT.